Given below is one T cell receptor beta chain in context. What it recognizes is unknown. Unique molecular identifiers (one per individual cDNA molecule) were attached. TCRdb re-called the 5' RACE reads with MiXCR, one entry per CDR3 protein. The sample has tens of thousands of distinct CDR3 sequences, about 14% seen once. The record originates from a study of early T cells in non-severe SARS-CoV-2 infection. Study-level information: Bulk RNA isolated from unsorted whole blood underwent sequencing; chains were not paired. Study-wide results and caveats: Anti-spike CD8 responses were favored by VDJdb matching, which missed private and CD4 specificities.

The germline CDR1 and CDR2 sequences are ENHRY and SYGVKD. The germline V and J ends were trimmed by 4 bases and 4 bases, with 11 bases remaining between them. The CDR3 length is 13 residues. Input material: whole blood. J is TRBJ2-7 and V is TRBV10-3, with D perhaps matching TRBD1 (7 bases). This clonotype originated in an adult who was a healthcare worker with PCR-confirmed SARS-CoV-2 infection or an uninfected control (not recorded which). The CDR3 spells CAISGAGGYEQYV. The CDR3 DNA follows: TGTGCCATCAGTGGGGCAGGGGGGTACGAGCAGTACGTC.